This note documents a single T cell receptor beta chain sequence. The clone's antigen remains unknown. No base qualities exist here, and no much larger clone lies one base off it. The CDR3 numbers 13 residues from cysteine through phenylalanine. Only CDR3 DNA is held: 39 bases, read in frame from base 1. Trimming at the junction amounts to 0 bases on V and 5 bases on J, and the germline ends lie 5 bases apart. CDR1 and CDR2, looked up from the germline V gene (reference sequence), are LNHDA and SQIVND. This entry is derived from a study of cytomegalovirus exposure and HLA in healthy donors (dated by TCRdb to between 2016 and 2019). Some background on the complete study: According to a later analysis, the 120 or so validation repertoires were produced on the same platform as the 680 or so repertoires of the first cohort. A separate validation cohort of roughly 110 different subjects was used in addition to the roughly 720-subject first cohort. The study was designed to test whether signatures of past pathogen exposure could be identified by cataloging public T cell receptors. The study combined high-throughput TCR immunosequencing, statistical association of individual TCRs with disease status, and machine learning to predict cytomegalovirus infection status. Points the paper makes about the study in general: In vitro tests confirmed that three of the cytomegalovirus-associated TCR beta chains recognize cytomegalovirus antigens. While some public TCRs were present in many individuals, most TCR sequences turned up only very rarely across donors. The validation cohort had no HLA typing available for a later analysis, so co-occurrence within that cohort was assessed over all 110 or so repertoires. The authors suggested that the approach could potentially be extended to other disease states and immunological phenotypes. In both the original and validation cohorts, the classifier was reported to diagnose cytomegalovirus status with high specificity and sensitivity. In the study, 150 to 200 TCR beta chains were listed as associated with cytomegalovirus. Of the cluster scores, around 95% were above 0 in a later analysis, which found that TCRs clustered in the first cohort also tended to co-occur in the 120 validation repertoires.

Libraries were built with the immunoSEQ multiplex PCR assay. The study's processing was this. A statistical classification framework was developed to diagnose cytomegalovirus status using the catalog of TCR beta chain sequences. TCRdb holds this immuneACCESS table with in-frame rearrangements only. Some clones are missing; in checked studies, unresolved V genes explain under half, and the rest has no known cause. The DNA was the basis for D and trimming; V, J and clone size are from that table. Within this sample are some 170,000 clones, with more than 75% of them counted one time only. 1.4% of the sample is held by the ten biggest clonotypes. Separate from the roughly 650-subject first cohort, the validation cohort of 120 subjects was the group to which the donors belonged.

The clonotype originates from a woman aged 25 to 39 in good health and CMV-seronegative. Sequencing was done on a sample of PBMCs. The sequence joins TRBV19 to TRBJ1-5; the D gene identity is not certain. The CDR3 amino acid sequence is: CASSIDRDQPQHF. The sequenced DNA: TGTGCCAGTAGTATAGATCGGGATCAGCCCCAGCATTTT.